The following is a TCR beta chain sequence with its context. Its antigen remains undetermined. Base-call qualities are not available, and no considerably larger clone is one nucleotide away. Taken with the paper, the label for treatment or condition translates to: approximately nine-day PBMC culture with coronavirus spike peptide pools or control peptides (ViraFEST assay). To expand antigen-specific T cells with peptide pools and then pick out the expanded clonotypes through TCR sequencing, the study relied on the ViraFEST assay. The positive SARS-CoV-2 PCR tests of the convalescent patients were dated from March to December 2020, before the Alpha, Beta and Delta variants emerged in the United States. Each well held 2 million to 2.5 million PBMCs cultured with around 9 ug/ml peptide pools in IMDM containing approximately 5% human AB serum and around 10 IU/ml IL-2. Half of the culture medium was replaced with fresh IL-2-containing medium on days 3 and 7. Once the cells had been in culture for around 10 days, the EasySep CD4+ T cell isolation kit was used to isolate CD4+ T cells by negative selection. Ficoll-Paque Plus gradient centrifugation was used to isolate PBMCs from whole blood, and the isolated PBMCs were then either used fresh or cryopreserved at -140C. In general, triplicate wells were set up for every culture condition.

This sample was taken from a study of vaccination and CD4 T cells after COVID-19 (dated by TCRdb to 2022 to 2024). Background for the entire study: Convalescent patients had a positive SARS-CoV-2 result on nasal swab PCR, and of these patients, several had mild disease and one had severe disease. The convalescent cohort included six males and four females, with two Hispanic individuals, seven Caucasians, two Asians and one multiracial person. Participants got two doses of the Pfizer-BioNTech BNT162b2 vaccine (n=8) or two doses of the Moderna mRNA-1273 vaccine (n=2). Post-COVID blood samples were collected from convalescent patients a median of around 96 days after diagnosis, with a range of about 35 to 170 days. Post-vaccine blood samples were collected a median of about 72 days after the second vaccine dose, ranging from roughly 12 to 250 days. For stimulating the cultures, overlapping spike peptide pools were used, derived from SARS-CoV-2 as well as from the common cold coronaviruses HCoV-NL63, HCoV-OC43 and HCoV-229E. Control cultures used a CEFX viral epitope pool as positive control, an HIV-1 Nef peptide pool as negative control, or no peptide. In over 8 COVID-19 convalescent patients and a handful of infection-naive healthy vaccine recipients, researchers compared the spike-specific CD4+ TCR repertoire from before mRNA vaccination with the repertoire from after. The study at large found these results: The median count of SARS-CoV-2-reactive clonotypes went up from 21 after infection to more than 30 after vaccination, although the change was not significant. In convalescent patients, a median around 86% of post-vaccine SARS-CoV-2-reactive clones were detected only after vaccination, suggesting vaccine-specific priming. Of the vaccine-specific clones in convalescent patients, 304 of 307, or nearly all, reacted only to SARS-CoV-2 spike and did not cross-react with common cold coronaviruses. Only a relatively small number of convalescent patients were included in the study, and early timepoints following natural infection were not analyzed.

To prepare the library, PCR was applied. DNA from cultured CD4+ T cells underwent TCR sequencing with the Oncomine TCR Beta short-read assay at the Johns Hopkins FTIC core. The QIAamp micro DNA kit was used to extract genomic DNA from the cultured CD4+ T cells. The Oncomine TCR Beta libraries from cultured CD4+ T cells were pooled using unique dual indexes and then sequenced on an Illumina iSeq 100. As for the authors' bioinformatics: Non-productive sequences were removed, and CDR3s not starting with C, not ending with F or W, or shorter than 7 amino acids were discarded. Antigen-specific clonotypes were identified using the MANAFEST web application through comparison of peptide-stimulated wells with reference and other culture wells. Positive clones required FDR below 0.05, an odds ratio above 5, and productive frequency above 0.1% in at least two of three replicate wells. Cross-reactive clonotypes were defined as significantly expanded in both SARS-CoV-2 spike wells and at least one common cold coronavirus spike condition. Using R version 3.6.1, CDR3 homology was evaluated through Levenshtein distances (stringdist) along with unrooted phylogenetic trees (ape). The public reads were run again by TCRdb, first through fastp at Q25 and then through MiXCR, and only productive beta chains were kept. Entries are consolidated by CDR3 protein sequence, retaining the most common genes and DNA. In this record, the V and J calls reflect TCRdb's handling and not the investigators' own analysis. Across this sample there are some 20,000 distinct CDR3 sequences, with approximately 33% seen only once. About 16% of the sample is in the top ten clones.

What was sequenced was cultured CD4+ T cells from blood. This sequence was found in a human donor with COVID-19.

The CDR3 amino acid sequence is: CASSLAIGTGELFF. The DNA reads TGTGCCAGCAGCTTAGCGATCGGGACCGGGGAGCTGTTTTTT. This chain joins TRBV11-2 to TRBJ2-2; no D gene can be assigned with confidence. CDR1 and CDR2 (SGHAT, FQNNGV) derive from the germline V gene. Reading from cysteine to phenylalanine, the CDR3 counts 14 amino acids. Of all the DNA, just the CDR3 is kept, 42 bases in frame from base 1. V is clipped by 1 base and J by 5 bases, and the sequence between their germline boundaries is 8 bases long. Outside the CDR3, residues come from the reference TRBV11-2 and TRBJ2-2 proteins, so the full variable domain is: EAGVAQSPRYKIIEKRQSVAFWCNPISGHATLYWYQQILGQGPKLLIQFQNNGVVDDSQLPKDRFSAERLKGVDSTLKIQPAKLEDSAVYLCASSLAIGTGELFFGEGSRLTVL.